The 27 T cell receptor beta chains presented below share a single source sample, sequenced in a study of shared clonotypes between healthy human individuals. Clones were sequenced by immunoSEQ multiplex PCR, and TCRdb holds only the in-frame ones, with some missing. The profile covers about 960,000 clones, with over 75% appearing a single time and approximately 1.5% taken by the ten largest. Sequencing input: memory CD4+ T cells sorted from blood. The subset denotes: CD45RA-negative fraction. These receptors all stem from a man in his late teens or twenties in good health.

This chain connects TRBV5-6 to TRBJ2-5; D may be TRBD1 (5 bases). Trimming pared 4 bases from V and 4 bases from J, leaving 8 bases between. CDR1 SGHDT and CDR2 YYEEEE come from the germline V gene. The CDR3 has 12 amino acids. The CDR3 coding sequence is TGTGCCAGCAGCGCCCAGGGAGAGACCCAGTACTTC. Protein sequence: CASSAQGETQYF.

The V and J genes are TRBV7-3 and TRBJ2-5, with 9 bases fitting TRBD1. The CDR3 runs to 15 residues. CDR1 and CDR2 (germline): SGHTA, FQGTGA. V lost 4 bases to trimming and J lost 3 bases; unmatched junction nucleotides: 6. The chain's CDR3 is CASSSTGTGKETQYF. The CDR3 DNA is TGTGCCAGCAGCTCGACCGGGACAGGGAAAGAGACCCAGTACTTC.

For this clone: At one boundary the junction diverges from the germline segment, which might be a read error. The genes are TRBV7-9 and TRBJ2-7, with 12 positions matching TRBD2. The CDR3 consists of 15 residues. Germline CDR1 SEHNR, CDR2 FQNEAQ (reference sequence). CDR3 protein: CASSLAETSGSRTNF. The CDR3 DNA reads as TGTGCCAGCAGCTTAGCCGAGACTAGCGGGAGTAGGACGAACTTC.

As concerns this clone: This sample also contains other DNA sequences that code for the same CDR3. The chain combines TRBV6-5 with TRBJ2-5; possibly TRBD2 for D (6 bases). Trimming took 5 bases from V and 7 from J, leaving 11 bases between them. The CDR3 has 12 residues. Germline V gene lookup returns CDR1 MNHEY and CDR2 SVGAGI. CDR3: CASSTPEGTQYF. CDR3 in DNA: TGTGCCAGCAGTACGCCGGAGGGGACCCAGTACTTC.

The chain is built from TRBV30 and TRBJ2-1; 9 positions match TRBD1. V shed 1 base, J shed 0 bases, and the junction held 1 base outside the gene matches. This CDR3 has 15 amino acids. CDR1 and CDR2 (germline): GTSNPN, SVGIG (reference sequence). Written as DNA, the CDR3 is TGTGCCTGGAGTGGGGACAGGGTCTCCTACAATGAGCAGTTCTTC. Translated, it gives CAWSGDRVSYNEQFF.

V is TRBV18 and J is TRBJ2-1; D remains unclear. V was clipped by 3 bases and J by 7 bases, with 10 bases between them. The CDR3 loop spans 13 amino acids. Germline values: CDR1 KGHSH, CDR2 LQKENI. CDR3 loop: CASSPDTRNEQFF. As DNA, the CDR3 is TGTGCCAGCTCACCTGACACTCGGAATGAGCAGTTCTTC. Based on the CDR3 plus reference TRBV18 and TRBJ2-1, the full variable domain is NAGVMQNPRHLVRRRGQEARLRCSPMKGHSHVYWYRQLPEEGLKFMVYLQKENIIDESGMPKERFSAEFPKEGPSILRIQQVVRGDSAAYFCASSPDTRNEQFFGPGTRLTVL.

This clone came up a few times. The rearrangement links TRBV4-2 to TRBJ2-3; D remains unclear. The CDR3 is 14 amino acids. Deletions cut 1 base from V and 5 bases from J, with 10 bases between. Germline assignment: CDR1 LGHNA and CDR2 YNFKEQ. The CDR3 loop reads CASSQGRTLDTQYF. The CDR3 DNA reads TGTGCCAGCAGCCAAGGACGGACGCTAGATACGCAGTATTTT.

This clone was picked up a small number of times. The genes are TRBV5-5 and TRBJ2-3; perhaps TRBD1 as D (6 bases). This CDR3 has 14 residues. CDR1 and CDR2 from the germline V gene are SGHKS and YYEKEE (reference sequence). V lost 4 bases and J 2 bases, leaving 11 bases between the germline ends. The CDR3 DNA reads TGTGCCAGCAGCCCGAGGGGGTTCACAGATACGCAGTATTTT. This encodes CASSPRGFTDTQYF.

The chain links TRBV6-6 to TRBJ2-7; TRBD1 aligns across 10 bases. CDR1 and CDR2 from the germline V gene are MNHNY and SVGAGI (reference sequence). V trimming: 7 bases; J trimming: 4 bases; junction bases outside the gene matches: 7. The CDR3 covers 14 residues. The DNA of the CDR3 is TGTGCCAGCATTAGGACAGGGGGTGGGTACGAGCAGTACTTC. Residues: CASIRTGGGYEQYF.

The J gene is TRBJ1-3, the V gene TRBV10-2; D remains unclear. Deletions cut 4 bases from V and 0 bases from J, with 10 bases between. This CDR3 is built from 15 residues. The germline gives CDR1 WSHSY, CDR2 SAAADI. The chain's CDR3 is CASSGTSSSGNTIYF. CDR3 DNA sequence: TGCGCCAGCAGTGGGACCTCCAGCTCTGGAAACACCATATATTTT.

In nucleotides, the CDR3 is TGTGCCACGTCGATAGGAGCTTCACCCCTCCACTTT. This sequence encodes CATSIGASPLHF. J is TRBJ1-6 and V is TRBV6-5; D not resolved. The length of the CDR3 is 12 residues. V was shortened by 10 bases and J by 9 bases, with 13 bases between the two germline ends. Germline CDR1 is MNHEY and CDR2 is SVGAGI.

This rearrangement joins TRBV12-5 to TRBJ2-7; tentative D call: TRBD2 (6 bases). The CDR3 is 13 amino acids. Trimming took off 3 bases at V and 1 base at J, with 7 bases between the two ends. Germline V gene lookup returns CDR1 LGHNT and CDR2 FRNRAP. As DNA, the CDR3 is TGTGCTAGTGGTTTTCGGGGGTCCTACGAGCAGTACTTC. Amino acid sequence: CASGFRGSYEQYF.

In the case of this clone: At the DNA level, this CDR3 is encoded by other sequences in the same sample as well. The gene calls are TRBV5-1 and TRBJ1-1; TRBD1 matches 7 bases. From germline, CDR1 is SGHRS and CDR2 YFSETQ. V was pared by 4 bases and J by 4 bases, with 4 bases of the junction left unmatched. The CDR3 totals 13 residues. CDR3 loop: CASSQQGTTEAFF. In DNA, the CDR3 is TGCGCCAGCAGCCAACAGGGGACCACTGAAGCTTTCTTT.

V usage is TRBV28 and J usage is TRBJ1-4; tentative D call: TRBD1 (5 bases). The length of the CDR3 is 15 residues. Trimming took off 0 bases at V and 5 bases at J, with 10 bases between the two ends. The germline V gene has CDR1 MDHEN and CDR2 SYDVKM. In nucleotides, the CDR3 is TGTGCCAGCAGTTTATGGGGCAGGGTCAATGAAAAACTGTTTTTT. Its protein product is CASSLWGRVNEKLFF.

This chain links TRBV5-4 with TRBJ1-1; 7 positions match TRBD1. Unmatched junction bases numbered 14, after V lost 4 bases and J lost 11 bases. CDR3 length equals 14 residues. Germline V gives CDR1 SGHNT, CDR2 YYREEE (reference sequence). The CDR3 protein is CASSGDRELGKAFF. CDR3 DNA: TGTGCCAGCAGCGGGGACAGAGAGTTGGGTAAGGCTTTCTTT.

Details on this clone: Other DNA sequences from this sample encode an identical CDR3 as well. V is TRBV18 and J is TRBJ2-5; D is perhaps TRBD2 (5 bases). Germline loops: CDR1 KGHSH, CDR2 LQKENI. Trimming took off 3 bases at V and 0 bases at J, with 5 bases between the two ends. CDR3 size: 13 residues. In nucleotides, the CDR3 is TGTGCCAGCTCACCGCGGGACCAAGAGACCCAGTACTTC. It is translated as CASSPRDQETQYF. The full variable domain, in which reference TRBV18 and TRBJ2-5 provide the parts outside the CDR3, is NAGVMQNPRHLVRRRGQEARLRCSPMKGHSHVYWYRQLPEEGLKFMVYLQKENIIDESGMPKERFSAEFPKEGPSILRIQQVVRGDSAAYFCASSPRDQETQYFGPGTRLLVL.

Only a few counts were recorded for this clone. CDR3 DNA sequence: TGTGCCTGGAGATCCGCAGGGCTGAATGAGCAGTTCTTC. It yields the protein CAWRSAGLNEQFF. The chain couples TRBV30 to TRBJ2-1, with D perhaps TRBD1 (5 bases). This CDR3 region has 13 residues. CDR1 is GTSNPN and CDR2 is SVGIG in the germline V gene (reference sequence). The V end lost 3 bases, the J end lost 7 bases, and 13 bases lay between the germline ends.

This clone was detected only once. The chain recombines TRBV10-3 with TRBJ1-4, with 8 bases matching TRBD1. With V trimmed by 2 bases and J by 3 bases, 2 bases remained unmatched. There are 15 residues in the CDR3. Germline V gives CDR1 ENHRY, CDR2 SYGVKD. CDR3 sequence (DNA): TGTGCCATCAGTGAGGGACAGGGCTCTAATGAAAAACTGTTTTTT. Its translation: CAISEGQGSNEKLFF.

This clone is a singleton in its sample. V gene TRBV28 combines with J gene TRBJ2-5; D is undetermined. The CDR3 covers 14 residues. The germline V gene encodes CDR1 MDHEN and CDR2 SYDVKM. Trimming took off 0 bases at V and 3 bases at J, with 8 bases between the two ends. The CDR3 here is CASSLWGNEETQYF. Written as DNA, the CDR3 is TGTGCCAGCAGTTTATGGGGGAATGAAGAGACCCAGTACTTC.

A note on this clone: In the same sample, other DNA sequences code for this CDR3. The chain has TRBV5-1 and TRBJ2-1, with TRBD1 identical over 9 bases. The germline gives CDR1 SGHRS, CDR2 YFSETQ. This CDR3 is built from 14 residues. After removal of 3 bases from V and 7 bases from J, the junction contained 5 bases not matched to a gene. CDR3 sequence (DNA): TGCGCCAGCAGCTCCGGACAGGGGACGAATGAGCAGTTCTTC. Translated, it gives CASSSGQGTNEQFF. The variable domain in full, completed from reference TRBV5-1 and TRBJ2-1, reads KAGVTQTPRYLIKTRGQQVTLSCSPISGHRSVSWYQQTPGQGLQFLFEYFSETQRNKGNFPGRFSGRQFSNSRSEMNVSTLELGDSALYLCASSSGQGTNEQFFGPGTRLTVL.

The V gene is TRBV4-3, the J gene TRBJ2-7; the D gene is possibly TRBD2 (6 bases). The CDR3 sequence is 16 residues long. From germline, CDR1 is LGHNA and CDR2 YSLEER. Trimming removed 0 bases from V and 6 bases from J, with 18 bases in between. CDR3: CASSQDIPGLGGEQYF. The CDR3 coding sequence is TGCGCCAGCAGCCAAGACATCCCGGGACTGGGGGGCGAGCAGTACTTC.

Comment on this clone: Other nucleotide sequences in the sample specify the same CDR3. The V call is TRBV18, the J call TRBJ1-1; D may be TRBD1 (5 bases). Per the germline V gene, CDR1 is KGHSH and CDR2 is LQKENI. This CDR3 contains 13 residues. The V end was cut by 3 bases, the J end by 4 bases, with 9 bases between. CDR3 in DNA: TGTGCCAGCTCACCGGGGGGGAGCACTGAAGCTTTCTTT. Its translation is CASSPGGSTEAFF.

The chain recombines TRBV10-3 with TRBJ2-6; D remains unclear. The V end was cut by 3 bases, the J end by 3 bases, with 9 bases between. This CDR3 has 15 amino acids. Germline V gene data show CDR1 as ENHRY and CDR2 as SYGVKD. The CDR3 DNA is TGTGCCATCAGTGAAGACGGGCTTGGGGCCAACGTCCTGACTTTC. This codes for CAISEDGLGANVLTF.

Written as DNA, the CDR3 is TGTGCCAGCAGCTTGGCGCGGGGGGGGTCGGAGACCCAGTACTTC. This gives the protein CASSLARGGSETQYF. The V call is TRBV5-4, the J call TRBJ2-5, with 9 bases identical to TRBD2. J was trimmed by 5 bases and V by 0 bases; bases with no gene match: 5. Germline V gene sequence: CDR1 SGHNT, CDR2 YYREEE (reference sequence). The CDR3 is made up of 15 amino acids.

This chain joins TRBV6-1 and TRBJ2-2; 7 positions match TRBD1. J was trimmed by 4 bases and V by 5 bases; bases with no gene match: 7. Germline loops: CDR1 MNHNS, CDR2 SASEGT. The CDR3 loop spans 15 amino acids. CDR3 in amino acids: CASSKWDSPTGELFF. The CDR3 nucleotides read TGTGCCAGCAGTAAGTGGGACAGCCCCACCGGGGAGCTGTTTTTT.

The rearrangement joins TRBV19 to TRBJ2-5; D unresolved. CDR3 size: 12 residues. Between the trimmed V and J ends, which lost 5 bases and 5 bases, there was a span of 9 bases. CDR1 is LNHDA and CDR2 is SQIVND in the germline V gene (reference sequence). In nucleotides, the CDR3 is TGTGCCAGTAGTTCTTTCGGGGAGACCCAGTACTTC. It codes for CASSSFGETQYF.

The chain has TRBV28 and TRBJ2-3; D may be TRBD1 (5 bases). This CDR3 is built from 13 residues. Looked up from germline, CDR1 is MDHEN and CDR2 is SYDVKM. The ends were cut back, 8 bases at V and 0 bases at J, with 9 bases in the middle. The CDR3, as DNA: TGTGCCAGCCAGGGCCCAAGCACAGATACGCAGTATTTT. Protein: CASQGPSTDTQYF.